This TCR beta chain originates from a study of shared clonotypes between healthy human individuals. From germline, CDR1 is LNHDA and CDR2 SQIVND (reference sequence). V gave up 5 bases and J gave up 1 base; unmatched junction bases: 4. This CDR3 comprises 14 residues. General study findings and limits: Estimated clonotype richness was generally higher in naive than memory subsets. Rarefaction exposed incomplete sorted-subset sequencing despite large depth.

Authors' processing steps: With immunoSEQ giving junction-only sequences and no quality scores, filtering differed. TCRdb's copy holds only in-frame clones and misses some; the assay was immunoSEQ multiplex PCR. V and J calls plus clone size are reproduced from that table; the DNA served to infer D and trimming. Of roughly 2,000,000 clones listed, about 95% are singletons. Selected positively for CCR7 and CD45RO-negative, naive CD8 cells excluded terminally differentiated effector memory CD45RA+ cells. About this clone itself: The antigen is undetermined.

The sequenced material came from naive CD8+ T cells sorted from blood. The receptor comes from a man aged 18 to 30 in good health. The J gene is TRBJ2-7, the V gene TRBV19; 8 bases agree with TRBD2. CDR3 DNA: TGTGCCAGTAGTTTCCGGGGGGGATCCTACGAGCAGTACTTC. It yields the protein CASSFRGGSYEQYF.